This T cell receptor (beta chain) was captured in a study of blood T cell repertoires in COVID-19. Study-level background: The United States, Italy and Spain were the sources of the acute and convalescent COVID-19 samples. PBMCs, B-cell-depleted T cells, or T cells were the source of the cDNA or gDNA that made up the material.

The authors' processing: Reference gene primers were amplified, and this amplification served to estimate nucleated cell counts. Here immunoSEQ multiplex PCR was the method, and the copy in TCRdb shows in-frame clones only, minus some. V and J calls plus clone size are reproduced from that table; the DNA served to infer D and trimming. The sample lists roughly 45,000 clones, just over 85% seen once, with 7.5% to 10% in the top ten. CDR1 is SGHNT, CDR2 YYREEE, per germline (reference sequence). J lost 5 bases, V lost 3 bases, and 8 bases had no gene match. The CDR3 has 16 amino acids. Sequencing was carried out using peripheral blood. The TCR comes from a man aged 55 to 70 with active COVID-19. The chain employs TRBV5-4 and TRBJ2-5; 12 bases match TRBD1. CDR3 bases: TGTGCCAGCAGCTGGAAAGGGGACAGGGGGCGGGAGACCCAGTACTTC. This encodes CASSWKGDRGRETQYF. The variable domain in full, completed from reference TRBV5-4 and TRBJ2-5, reads ETGVTQSPTHLIKTRGQQVTLRCSSQSGHNTVSWYQQALGQGPQFIFQYYREEENGRGNFPPRFSGLQFPNYSSELNVNALELDDSALYLCASSWKGDRGRETQYFGPGTRLLVL.